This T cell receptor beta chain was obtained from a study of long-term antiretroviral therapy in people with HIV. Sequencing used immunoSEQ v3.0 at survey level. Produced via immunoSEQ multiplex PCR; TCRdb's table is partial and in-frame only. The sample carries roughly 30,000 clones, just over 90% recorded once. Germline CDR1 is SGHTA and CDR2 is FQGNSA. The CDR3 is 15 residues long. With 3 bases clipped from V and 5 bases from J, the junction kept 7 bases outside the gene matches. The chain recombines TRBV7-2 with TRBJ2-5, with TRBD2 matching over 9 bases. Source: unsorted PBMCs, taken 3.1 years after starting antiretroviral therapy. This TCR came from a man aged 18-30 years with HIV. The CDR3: CASSLTSGKGETQYF. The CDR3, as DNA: TGTGCCAGCAGCTTGACTAGCGGCAAGGGGGAGACCCAGTACTTC.